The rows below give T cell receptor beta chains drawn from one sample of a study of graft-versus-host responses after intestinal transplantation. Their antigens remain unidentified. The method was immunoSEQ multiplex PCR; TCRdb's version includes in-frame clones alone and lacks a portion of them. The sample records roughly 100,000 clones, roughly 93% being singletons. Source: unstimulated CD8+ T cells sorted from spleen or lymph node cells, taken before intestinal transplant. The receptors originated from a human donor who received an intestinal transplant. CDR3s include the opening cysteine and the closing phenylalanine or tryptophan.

CASSGTSGGGYEQYF | 15 | TRBJ2-7 | TRBV2
CASGGVSYEQYF | 12 | TRBJ2-7 | TRBV7-8
CASSLFGSPQHF | 12 | TRBJ1-5 | TRBV7-9
CATREWPGTSVTYEQYF | 17 | TRBJ2-7 | TRBV15
CASSLRPPGTGGADTQYF | 18 | TRBJ2-3 | TRBV5-5
CASSLSWPGGQETQYF | 16 | TRBJ2-5 | TRBV27
CASSLLVPGGMGEDTQYF | 18 | TRBJ2-3 | TRBV27
CASSPQGSNQPQHF | 14 | TRBJ1-5 | TRBV19
CASSLSWGGGFTDTQYF | 17 | TRBJ2-3 | TRBV27
CASSFGQGPYNEQFF | 15 | TRBJ2-1 | TRBV27
CASSLRGLAYTGELFF | 16 | TRBJ2-2 | TRBV27
CASSSYSGNTIYF | 13 | TRBJ1-3 | TRBV19
CASSGEFEKRVELNEQFF | 18 | TRBJ2-1 | TRBV9
CASRRGSYEQYF | 12 | TRBJ2-7 | TRBV7-9
CASNRGGLDTEAFF | 14 | TRBJ1-1 | TRBV19
CASSPPYQRPYGAPGELFF | 19 | TRBJ2-2 | TRBV5-1
CSVEGGTAPYEQYF | 14 | TRBJ2-7 | TRBV29-1